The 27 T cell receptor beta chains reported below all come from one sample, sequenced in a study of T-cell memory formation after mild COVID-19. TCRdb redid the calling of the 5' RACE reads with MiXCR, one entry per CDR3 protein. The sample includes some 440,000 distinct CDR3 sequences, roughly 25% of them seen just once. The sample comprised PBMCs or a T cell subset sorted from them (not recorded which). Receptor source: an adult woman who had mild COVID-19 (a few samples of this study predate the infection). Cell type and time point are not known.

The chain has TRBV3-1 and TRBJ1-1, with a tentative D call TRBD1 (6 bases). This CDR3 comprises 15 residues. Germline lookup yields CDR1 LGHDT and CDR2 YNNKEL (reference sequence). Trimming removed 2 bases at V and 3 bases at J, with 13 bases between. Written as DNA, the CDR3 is TGTGCCAGCAGCCAACTTAACAGGGTAGACACTGAAGCTTTCTTT. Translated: CASSQLNRVDTEAFF.

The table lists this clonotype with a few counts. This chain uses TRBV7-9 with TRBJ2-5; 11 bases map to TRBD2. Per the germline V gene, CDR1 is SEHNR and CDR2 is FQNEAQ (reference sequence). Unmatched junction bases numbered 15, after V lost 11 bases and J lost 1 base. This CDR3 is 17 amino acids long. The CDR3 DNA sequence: TGTGCCGCCTACACTAGCGGGAGTTCCGTAGGCCAAGAGACCCAGTACTTC. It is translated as CAAYTSGSSVGQETQYF. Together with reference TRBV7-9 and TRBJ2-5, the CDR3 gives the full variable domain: DTGVSQNPRHKITKRGQNVTFRCDPISEHNRLYWYRQTLGQGPEFLTYFQNEAQLEKSRLLSDRFSAERPKGSFSTLEIQRTEQGDSAMYLCAAYTSGSSVGQETQYFGPGTRLLVL.

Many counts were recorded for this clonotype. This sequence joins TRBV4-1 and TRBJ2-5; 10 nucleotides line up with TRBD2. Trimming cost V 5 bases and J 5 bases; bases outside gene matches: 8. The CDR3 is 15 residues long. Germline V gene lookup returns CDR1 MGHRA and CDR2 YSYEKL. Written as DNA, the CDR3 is TGCGCCAGCAGCTCCAGCGGGGGGGGCCTGGAGACCCAGTACTTC. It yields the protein CASSSSGGGLETQYF.

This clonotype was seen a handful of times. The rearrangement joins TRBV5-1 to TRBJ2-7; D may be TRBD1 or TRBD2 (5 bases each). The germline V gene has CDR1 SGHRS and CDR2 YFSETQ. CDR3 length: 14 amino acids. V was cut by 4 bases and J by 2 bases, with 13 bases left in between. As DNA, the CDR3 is TGCGCCAGCAGCCTCCGGGACGAGGCCTACGAGCAGTACTTC. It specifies CASSLRDEAYEQYF.

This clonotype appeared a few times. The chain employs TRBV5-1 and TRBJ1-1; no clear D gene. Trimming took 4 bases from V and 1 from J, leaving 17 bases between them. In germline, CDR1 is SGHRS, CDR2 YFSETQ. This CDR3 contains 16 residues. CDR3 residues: CASSHWVEAPNTEAFF. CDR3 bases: TGCGCCAGCAGCCACTGGGTGGAAGCACCGAACACTGAAGCTTTCTTT.

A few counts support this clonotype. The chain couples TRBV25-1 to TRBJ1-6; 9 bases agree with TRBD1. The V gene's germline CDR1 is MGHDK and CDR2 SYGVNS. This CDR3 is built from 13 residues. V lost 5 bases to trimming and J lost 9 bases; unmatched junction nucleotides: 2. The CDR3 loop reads CASSRDRASPLHF. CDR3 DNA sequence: TGTGCCAGCAGTCGGGACAGGGCTTCACCCCTCCACTTT.

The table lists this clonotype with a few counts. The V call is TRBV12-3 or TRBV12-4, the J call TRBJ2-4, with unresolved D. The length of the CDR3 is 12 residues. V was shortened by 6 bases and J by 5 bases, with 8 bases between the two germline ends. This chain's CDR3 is CASRWAENIQYF. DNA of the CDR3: TGTGCCAGCAGGTGGGCCGAAAACATTCAGTACTTC.

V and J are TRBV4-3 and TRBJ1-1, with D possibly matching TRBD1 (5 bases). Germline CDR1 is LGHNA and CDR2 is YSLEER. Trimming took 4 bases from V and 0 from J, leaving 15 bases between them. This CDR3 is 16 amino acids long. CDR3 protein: CASSPGIAKMNTEAFF. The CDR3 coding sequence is TGCGCCAGCAGCCCAGGGATCGCGAAGATGAACACTGAAGCTTTCTTT.

This CDR3 is CASSLVVRGLGDGYNEQFF. The CDR3 DNA follows: TGCGCCAGCAGCTTGGTAGTCCGAGGGTTGGGGGACGGCTACAATGAGCAGTTCTTC. The chain joins TRBV5-1 to TRBJ2-1; perhaps D is TRBD1 or TRBD2 (5 bases each). V shed 0 bases and J shed 3 bases, with 22 bases lying between them. The CDR3 runs to 19 residues. Germline CDR1 SGHRS, CDR2 YFSETQ.

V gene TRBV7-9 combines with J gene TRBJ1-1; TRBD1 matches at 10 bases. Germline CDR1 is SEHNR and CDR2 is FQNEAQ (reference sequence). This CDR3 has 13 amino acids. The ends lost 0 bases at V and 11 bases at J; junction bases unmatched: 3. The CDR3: CASSLAGTGDAFF. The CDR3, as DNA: TGTGCCAGCAGCTTAGCTGGGACAGGGGACGCTTTCTTT.

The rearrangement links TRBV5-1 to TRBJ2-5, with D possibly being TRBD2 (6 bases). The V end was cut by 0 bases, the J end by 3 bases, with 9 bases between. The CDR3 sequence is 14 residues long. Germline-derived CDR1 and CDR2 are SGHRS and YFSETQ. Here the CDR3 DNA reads TGCGCCAGCAGCTTGGGGAGGGAAAAAGAGACCCAGTACTTC. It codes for CASSLGREKETQYF.

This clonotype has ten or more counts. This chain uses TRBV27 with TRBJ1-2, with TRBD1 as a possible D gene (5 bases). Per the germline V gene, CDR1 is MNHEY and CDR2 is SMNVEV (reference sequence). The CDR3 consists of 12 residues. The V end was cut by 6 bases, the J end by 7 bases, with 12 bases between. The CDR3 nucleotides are TGTGCCAGCAGCACCGCTCAGGGTGGCTACACCTTC. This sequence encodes CASSTAQGGYTF.

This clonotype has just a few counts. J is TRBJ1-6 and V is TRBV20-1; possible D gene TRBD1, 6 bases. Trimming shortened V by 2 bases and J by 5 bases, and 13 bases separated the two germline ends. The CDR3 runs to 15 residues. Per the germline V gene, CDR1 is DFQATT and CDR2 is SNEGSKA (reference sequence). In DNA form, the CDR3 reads TGCAGTGCTAGAAGACAGGATCTTAATAATTCACCCCTCCACTTT. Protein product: CSARRQDLNNSPLHF.

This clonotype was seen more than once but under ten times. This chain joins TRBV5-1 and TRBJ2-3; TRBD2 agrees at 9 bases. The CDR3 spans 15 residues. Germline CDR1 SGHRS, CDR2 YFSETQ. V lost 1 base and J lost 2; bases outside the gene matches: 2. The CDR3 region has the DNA TGCGCCAGCAGCTTGCCTAGCGGGGCCACAGATACGCAGTATTTT. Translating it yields CASSLPSGATDTQYF.

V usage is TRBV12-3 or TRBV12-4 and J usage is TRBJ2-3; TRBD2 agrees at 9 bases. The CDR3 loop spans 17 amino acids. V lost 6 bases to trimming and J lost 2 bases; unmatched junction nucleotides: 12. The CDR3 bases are TGTGCCAGCAGCCCATCTGGGCGGGGGGGATTCACAGATACGCAGTATTTT. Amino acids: CASSPSGRGGFTDTQYF.

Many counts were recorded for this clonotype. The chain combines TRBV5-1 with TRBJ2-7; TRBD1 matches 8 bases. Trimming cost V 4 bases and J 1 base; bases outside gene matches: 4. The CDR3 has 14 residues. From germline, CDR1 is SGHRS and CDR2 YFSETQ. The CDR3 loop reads CASSRQGFSYEQYF. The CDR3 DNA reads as TGCGCCAGCAGCCGACAGGGGTTTTCCTACGAGCAGTACTTC. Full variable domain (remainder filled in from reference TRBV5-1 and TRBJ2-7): KAGVTQTPRYLIKTRGQQVTLSCSPISGHRSVSWYQQTPGQGLQFLFEYFSETQRNKGNFPGRFSGRQFSNSRSEMNVSTLELGDSALYLCASSRQGFSYEQYFGPGTRLTVT.

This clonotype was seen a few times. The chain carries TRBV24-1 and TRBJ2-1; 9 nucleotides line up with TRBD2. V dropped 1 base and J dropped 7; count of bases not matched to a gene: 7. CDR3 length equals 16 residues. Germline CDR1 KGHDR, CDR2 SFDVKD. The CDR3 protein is CATSDLGGGAGNEQFF. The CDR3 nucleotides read TGTGCCACCAGTGATTTAGGCGGGGGGGCCGGAAATGAGCAGTTCTTC.

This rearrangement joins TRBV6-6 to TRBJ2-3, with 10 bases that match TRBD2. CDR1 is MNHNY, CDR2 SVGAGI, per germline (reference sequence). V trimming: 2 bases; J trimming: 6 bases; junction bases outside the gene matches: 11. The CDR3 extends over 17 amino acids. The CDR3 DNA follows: TGTGCCAGCAGTTACCCCACGAGCGGGGGGGCGTCTGATACGCAGTATTTT. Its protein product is CASSYPTSGGASDTQYF.

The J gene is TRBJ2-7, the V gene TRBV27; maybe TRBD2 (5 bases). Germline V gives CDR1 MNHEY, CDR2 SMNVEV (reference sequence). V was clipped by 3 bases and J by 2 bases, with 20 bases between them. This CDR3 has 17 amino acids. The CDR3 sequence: CASSFPPRPGGTYEQYF. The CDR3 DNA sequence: TGTGCCAGCAGTTTTCCCCCCCGCCCCGGAGGAACCTACGAGCAGTACTTC.

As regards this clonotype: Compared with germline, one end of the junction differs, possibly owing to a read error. This CDR3 is CATSREVGNTIYF. The DNA of the CDR3 is TGTGCCACCAGCAGAGAAGTTGGAAACACAATATATTTT. The chain uses TRBV15 and TRBJ1-3; the D is unclear. This CDR3 has 13 residues. The germline V gene has CDR1 LNHNV and CDR2 YYDKDF (reference sequence).

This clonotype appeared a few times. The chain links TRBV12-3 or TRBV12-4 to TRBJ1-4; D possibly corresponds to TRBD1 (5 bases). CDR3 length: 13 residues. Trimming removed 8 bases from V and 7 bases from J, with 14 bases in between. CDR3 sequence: CASFRGRGEKLFF. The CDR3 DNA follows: TGTGCCAGCTTTAGGGGCAGAGGTGAAAAACTGTTTTTT.

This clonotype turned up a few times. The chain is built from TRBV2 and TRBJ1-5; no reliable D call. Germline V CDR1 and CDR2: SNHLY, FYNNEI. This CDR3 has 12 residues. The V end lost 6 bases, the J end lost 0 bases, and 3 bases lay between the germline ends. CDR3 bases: TGTGCCAGCAGGAATAGCAATCAGCCCCAGCATTTT. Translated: CASRNSNQPQHF. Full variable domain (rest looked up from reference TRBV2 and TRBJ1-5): EPEVTQTPSHQVTQMGQEVILRCVPISNHLYFYWYRQILGQKVEFLVSFYNNEISEKSEIFDDQFSVERPDGSNFTLKIRSTKLEDSAMYFCASRNSNQPQHFGDGTRLSIL.

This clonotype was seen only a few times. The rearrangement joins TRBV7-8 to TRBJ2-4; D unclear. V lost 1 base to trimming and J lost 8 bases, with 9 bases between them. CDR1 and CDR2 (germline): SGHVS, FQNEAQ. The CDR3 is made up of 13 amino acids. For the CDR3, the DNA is TGTGCCAGCAGCTTAGTTCCCGAGGACATTCAGTACTTC. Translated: CASSLVPEDIQYF.

This CDR3 reads CASSLGTSMDYEQFF. CDR3 DNA sequence: TGCGCCAGCAGCTTGGGGACTAGCATGGACTATGAGCAGTTCTTC. The J gene is TRBJ2-1, the V gene TRBV5-1, with 8 positions matching TRBD2. With 0 bases clipped from V and 8 bases from J, the junction kept 7 bases outside the gene matches. There are 15 residues in the CDR3. CDR1 is SGHRS and CDR2 is YFSETQ in the germline V gene.

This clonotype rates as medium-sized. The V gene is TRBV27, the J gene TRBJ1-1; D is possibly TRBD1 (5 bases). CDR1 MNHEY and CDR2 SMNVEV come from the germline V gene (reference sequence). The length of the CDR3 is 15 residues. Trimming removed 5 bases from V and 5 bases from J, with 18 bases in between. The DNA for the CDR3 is TGTGCCAGCAGTCTCATCATGGGGGGTGGGACTGAAGCTTTCTTT. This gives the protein CASSLIMGGGTEAFF.

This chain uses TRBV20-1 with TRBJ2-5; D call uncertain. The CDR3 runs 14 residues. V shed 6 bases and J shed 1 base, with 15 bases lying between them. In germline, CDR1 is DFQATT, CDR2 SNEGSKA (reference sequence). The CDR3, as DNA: TGCAGTGCGTCAAAAATGGGTACCCAAGAGACCCAGTACTTC. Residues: CSASKMGTQETQYF.

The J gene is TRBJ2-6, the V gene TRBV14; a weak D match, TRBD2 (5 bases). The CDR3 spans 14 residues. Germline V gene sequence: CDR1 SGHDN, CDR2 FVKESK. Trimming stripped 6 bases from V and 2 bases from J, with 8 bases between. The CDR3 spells CASSWGAGANVLTF. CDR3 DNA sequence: TGTGCCAGCAGTTGGGGAGCTGGGGCCAACGTCCTGACTTTC.